This T cell receptor beta chain was documented in a study of shared T cell receptors in the human thymus. This table comes from immunoSEQ multiplex PCR, and its TCRdb copy is limited to in-frame clones, with some not included. There are hundreds of thousands of clones in the sample; roughly 90% occur only once, and 0.0095% to 0.012% lies in the top ten. This CDR3 spans 13 amino acids. The ends were cut back, 3 bases at V and 3 bases at J, with 7 bases in the middle. Per the germline V gene, CDR1 is MNHEY and CDR2 is SMNVEV (reference sequence). This sample also belongs to another study, concerning human thymus T cells. From that second work: Resections were taken during corrective heart surgery, and the thymus tissue came from these. Within thymic and blood repertoires, V and J gene usage appeared to be biased. Thymic repertoires of unrelated individuals were reported in related research to overlap highly.

The sequence came from a boy less than two years old with a congenital heart defect. The rearrangement links TRBV27 to TRBJ2-3, with TRBD2 as a possible D gene (5 bases). Sequencing used thymocytes. CDR3 coding DNA: TGTGCCAGCAGTTTGGCGGGTACAGATACGCAGTATTTT. Translating it yields CASSLAGTDTQYF.